These T cell receptor beta chains were read from a single sample in a study of OX40 agonist ivuxolimab in advanced cancers. TCRdb's copy holds only in-frame clones and misses some; the assay was immunoSEQ multiplex PCR. The sample includes more than 45,000 clones, more than 85% of them seen just once. Sequenced here: CD4+ or CD8+ T cells sorted from blood, sampled in a trial of the OX40 agonist ivuxolimab. All receptors derive from an adult with an advanced solid tumor such as melanoma, head and neck, liver or kidney cancer. CDR3s include the opening cysteine and the closing phenylalanine or tryptophan. Each record gives: clone size, D gene, V gene, J gene, CDR3 DNA, CDR3 protein. D genes are given only for firm matches. Size values are once, few and many counts, or a class for expanded clones, and some rows have none.

NA	TRBD2	TRBV7-8	TRBJ2-2	TGTGCCAGCAGCTTACTAGCGGGGGGTCCCGGGGAGCTGTTTTTT	CASSLLAGGPGELFF
NA	NA	TRBV5-1	TRBJ1-1	TGCGCCAGCAGCGCGAGGGGTAACACTGAAGCTTTCTTT	CASSARGNTEAFF
medium-sized	NA	TRBV5-4	TRBJ1-2	TGTGCCAGCAGCCCGCCGGGGGGGTCACTGGACTATGGCTACACCTTC	CASSPPGGSLDYGYTF
NA	NA	TRBV19	TRBJ1-2	TGTGCCAGTAACCCAAGAAGGGGACCTAACTATGGCTACACCTTC	CASNPRRGPNYGYTF
medium-sized	NA	TRBV4-1	TRBJ1-5	TGCGCCAGCAGCCAAGAGCGGCAGAATCAGCCCCAGCATTTT	CASSQERQNQPQHF
NA	TRBD1	TRBV4-3	TRBJ2-7	TGCGCCAGCAGCCACGGGGACAGCCCCTACGAGCAGTACTTC	CASSHGDSPYEQYF
medium-sized	NA	TRBV9	TRBJ2-7	TGTGCCAGCAGCCCCAGGGGGGACCACGAGCAGTACTTC	CASSPRGDHEQYF
NA	NA	TRBV15	TRBJ2-7	TGTGCCACCTCGGGGGCTAGCGGCCCCTACGAGCAGTACTTC	CATSGASGPYEQYF
once	NA	TRBV7-9	TRBJ2-7	TGTGCCAGCAGCTTCCGGGGTCAGAGGGGCGAGCAGTACTTC	CASSFRGQRGEQYF
few	TRBD2	TRBV7-9	TRBJ2-7	TGTGCCAGCAGCCCTCCCACGGGACTAGCAATAGAGCAGTACTTC	CASSPPTGLAIEQYF
NA	NA	TRBV13	TRBJ1-2	TGTGCCAGCAGCTTAGGCAGATACAGTGGTGGCTACACCTTC	CASSLGRYSGGYTF
NA	NA	TRBV30	TRBJ2-2	TGTGCCTGGAGGGCTACCGGGGAGCTGTTTTTT	CAWRATGELFF
few	TRBD1	TRBV30	TRBJ1-5	TGTGCCTGGGGACAGGGAATGCAGCCCCAGCATTTT	CAWGQGMQPQHF
NA	NA	TRBV9	TRBJ2-5	TGTGCCAGCAGCCCCCGACCGGGGGAAGAGACCCAGTACTTC	CASSPRPGEETQYF
NA	NA	TRBV27	TRBJ1-2	TGTGCCAGCAGAAGGGGAGGTTGGGGCTACACCTTC	CASRRGGWGYTF
NA	NA	TRBV5-4	TRBJ2-7	TGTGCCAGCAGCTCCCCCGGGGCTAACGAGCAGTACTTC	CASSSPGANEQYF
NA	NA	TRBV10-3	TRBJ2-5	TGTGCCATCAGTGAGGGGGAGACCCAGTACTTC	CAISEGETQYF